Given below is one T cell receptor (beta chain) in context. Its target is not known. These data come from a study of T cell responses to AZD1222 COVID-19 vaccine. Findings and limits, study-wide: Spike-specific TCR depth and breadth grew after two AZD1222 doses. Clonal diversity may have been underestimated in mostly white British donors.

The table came from immunoSEQ multiplex PCR; TCRdb's copy has only in-frame clones and leaves some out. The sample includes about 140,000 clones, about 92% of them seen just once. The V end was cut by 4 bases, the J end by 0 bases, with 14 bases between. The CDR3 is made up of 16 amino acids. CDR1 is SGDLS and CDR2 is YYNGEE in the germline V gene. This sample comprised peripheral blood, obtained 28 days after the second AZD1222 dose. The receptor was isolated from an adult who received the AZD1222 COVID-19 vaccine. The V call is TRBV9, the J call TRBJ1-3, with a tentative D call TRBD1 (5 bases). The CDR3 coding sequence is TGTGCCAGCAGCCTGAGACAGTGGAGCTCTGGAAACACCATATATTTT. Amino acid sequence: CASSLRQWSSGNTIYF.